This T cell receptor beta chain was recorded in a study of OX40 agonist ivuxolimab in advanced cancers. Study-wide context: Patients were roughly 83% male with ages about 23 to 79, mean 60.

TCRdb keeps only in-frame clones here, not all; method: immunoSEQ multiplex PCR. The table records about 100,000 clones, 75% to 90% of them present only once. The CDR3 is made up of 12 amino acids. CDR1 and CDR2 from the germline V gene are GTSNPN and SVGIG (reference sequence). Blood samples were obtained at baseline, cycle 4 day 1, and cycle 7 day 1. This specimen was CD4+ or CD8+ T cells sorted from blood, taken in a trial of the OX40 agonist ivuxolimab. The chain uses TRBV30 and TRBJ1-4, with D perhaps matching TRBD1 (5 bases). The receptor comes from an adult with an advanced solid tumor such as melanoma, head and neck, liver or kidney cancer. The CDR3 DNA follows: TGTGCGTCGATGGGGGGAAATGAAAAACTGTTTTTT. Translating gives CASMGGNEKLFF.